The 10 T cell receptor beta chains below all came from one sample that was sequenced in a study of cytomegalovirus exposure and HLA in healthy donors. In the PCR, 60 Vbeta and 13 Jbeta primers were used. Generated by immunoSEQ multiplex PCR, the TCRdb table keeps only in-frame clones and is missing some. Of about 150,000 clones listed, over 60% are singletons. Sequencing was done on a sample of PBMCs. The receptors stem from a man aged 40-50 years in good health and CMV-seronegative.

The chain has TRBV18 and TRBJ2-6; D perhaps matches TRBD1 (6 bases). The CDR3 length is 17 residues. In germline, CDR1 is KGHSH, CDR2 LQKENI. The V and J ends lost 3 bases and 0 bases respectively, with 12 bases between them. For the CDR3, the DNA is TGTGCCAGCTCACCCTCGGGACACTACTCTGGGGCCAACGTCCTGACTTTC. It is translated as CASSPSGHYSGANVLTF.

This chain connects TRBV19 to TRBJ2-5; TRBD1 aligns across 7 bases. The J call may not be correct, given that the DNA end is closer to TRBJ2-7. CDR1 and CDR2 from the germline V gene are LNHDA and SQIVND (reference sequence). This CDR3 spans 14 amino acids. The CDR3 DNA sequence: TGTGCCAGTAGTGTACAGGGGAGAGGGGGCGAGCAGTACTTC. Amino acids: CASSVQGRGGEQYF.

The chain joins TRBV5-6 to TRBJ2-2, with TRBD1 as a possible D gene (5 bases). V lost 3 bases to trimming and J lost 5 bases, with 11 bases between them. The CDR3 loop spans 14 amino acids. Germline CDR1 reads SGHDT; CDR2 reads YYEEEE. DNA for the CDR3: TGTGCCAGCAGCTGGGGCCGCGGAACCGGGGAGCTGTTTTTT. Its protein product is CASSWGRGTGELFF.

The chain joins TRBV25-1 to TRBJ2-7, with 7 bases matching TRBD2. Germline-derived CDR1 and CDR2 are MGHDK and SYGVNS. The CDR3 extends over 13 amino acids. The junction had 6 bases not matched to a gene; V was cut back by 8 bases and J by 2 bases. In nucleotides, the CDR3 is TGTGCCAGCTGCTGCGGGAGCCCCTACGAGCAGTACTTC. Translating gives CASCCGSPYEQYF.

The gene calls are TRBV7-6 and TRBJ2-1; tentative D call: TRBD2 (6 bases). From germline, CDR1 is SGHVS and CDR2 FNYEAQ. The CDR3 is 13 amino acids. V lost 5 bases and J lost 4, with 9 bases in between. The CDR3 loop reads CASSPGGYNEQFF. The CDR3 DNA follows: TGTGCCAGCAGCCCCGGGGGTTACAATGAGCAGTTCTTC.

This clone was counted only a few times. The rearrangement joins TRBV11-2 to TRBJ1-3, with 7 bases lining up with TRBD1. Unmatched junction bases numbered 4, after V lost 4 bases and J lost 1 base. Germline CDR1 and CDR2: SGHAT and FQNNGV. The CDR3 runs to 15 residues. The CDR3 protein is CASSYNRGSGNTIYF. The DNA of the CDR3 is TGTGCCAGCAGCTATAACAGGGGTTCTGGAAACACCATATATTTT.

The chain recombines TRBV28 with TRBJ1-1, with a weak D call TRBD1 (6 bases). The CDR3 extends over 14 amino acids. Germline-derived CDR1 and CDR2 are MDHEN and SYDVKM. The V and J ends lost 3 bases and 0 bases respectively, with 8 bases between them. CDR3 nucleotides: TGTGCCAGCAGTTTGACAGGACTGAACACTGAAGCTTTCTTT. Its protein is CASSLTGLNTEAFF.

This chain uses TRBV10-3 with TRBJ2-5, with 16 bases lining up with TRBD2. The CDR3 contains 18 residues. Germline V gene data show CDR1 as ENHRY and CDR2 as SYGVKD. Unmatched junction bases numbered 12, after V lost 6 bases and J lost 5 bases. The DNA of the CDR3 is TGTGCCATCAGAACCGGGACTAGCGGGGGGGATTCGCGGGAGACCCAGTACTTC. Its protein is CAIRTGTSGGDSRETQYF.

This sequence joins TRBV5-8 and TRBJ2-3; 7 nucleotides align to TRBD2. The CDR3 consists of 14 residues. CDR1 and CDR2 (germline): SGHTS, YDEGEE. V trimming: 0 bases; J trimming: 11 bases; junction bases outside the gene matches: 9. DNA for the CDR3: TGTGCCAGCAGCTTGGCTGGACTAGGAGATCGGCAGTATTTT. Translated: CASSLAGLGDRQYF.

CDR3 DNA sequence: TGTGCCAGCAGACCGAACGTTCAGGGGACAGATACGCAGTATTTT. The encoded protein is CASRPNVQGTDTQYF. This rearrangement joins TRBV5-4 to TRBJ2-3, with D perhaps matching TRBD1 (6 bases). Per the germline V gene, CDR1 is SGHNT and CDR2 is YYREEE (reference sequence). The length of the CDR3 is 15 residues. Trimming pared 5 bases from V and 3 bases from J, leaving 16 bases between.